This T cell receptor beta chain was recorded in a study of cytomegalovirus exposure and HLA in healthy donors. This CDR3 contains 15 residues. V was shortened by 0 bases and J by 6 bases, with 10 bases between the two germline ends. CDR1 is SGHDT, CDR2 YYEEEE, per germline. Sequencing was performed with immunoSEQ multiplex PCR; in TCRdb, only in-frame clones are kept and a portion is missing. The sample has more than 95,000 clones, around 90% seen once. The chain combines TRBV5-6 with TRBJ1-6; D possibly corresponds to TRBD1 (5 bases). Sequenced: PBMCs. This sequence originates from a woman aged 18-29 years in good health and CMV-seronegative. CDR3 residues: CASSLAGGSNSPLHF. CDR3 sequence (DNA): TGTGCCAGCAGCTTGGCCGGGGGAAGTAATTCACCCCTCCACTTT.